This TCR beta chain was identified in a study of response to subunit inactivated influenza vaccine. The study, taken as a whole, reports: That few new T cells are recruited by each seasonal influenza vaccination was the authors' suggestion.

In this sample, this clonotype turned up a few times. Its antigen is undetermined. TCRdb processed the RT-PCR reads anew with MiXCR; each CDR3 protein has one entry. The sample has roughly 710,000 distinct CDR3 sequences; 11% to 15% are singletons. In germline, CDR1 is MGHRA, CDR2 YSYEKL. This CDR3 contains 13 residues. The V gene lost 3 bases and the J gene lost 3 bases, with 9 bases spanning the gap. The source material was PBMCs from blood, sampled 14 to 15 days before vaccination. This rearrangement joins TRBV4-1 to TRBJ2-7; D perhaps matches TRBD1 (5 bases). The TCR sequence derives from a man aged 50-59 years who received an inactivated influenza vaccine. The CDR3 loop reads CASSHRQSYEQYF. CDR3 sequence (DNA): TGCGCCAGCAGCCATAGACAGAGCTACGAGCAGTACTTC.